Reported below is one T cell receptor beta chain. The CDR3 length is 16 residues. Germline V gene lookup returns CDR1 MRHNA and CDR2 SNTAGT. Trimming removed 0 bases at V and 0 bases at J, with 9 bases between. This entry comes from a study of T-cell reconstitution after alpha-beta-depleted transplantation in children. Preparing the TCRbeta library involved the use of unique molecular identifiers. TCRdb independently ran MiXCR on the PCR reads; one entry per CDR3 protein. The table lists about 610,000 distinct CDR3 sequences, under 12% of them singletons. This receptor was identified in a human donor who donated a stem cell graft to a child with acute myeloid leukemia. The chain recombines TRBV6-4 with TRBJ1-5; D uncertain. Sequenced material: PBMCs from the stem cell graft donor, taken from the stem cell graft. CDR3 DNA sequence: TGTGCCAGCAGTGACTCGAGACAATCTAGCAATCAGCCCCAGCATTTT. Translating gives CASSDSRQSSNQPQHF.